Each of the 8 T cell receptor beta chains below was sequenced from the same sample in a study of shared clonotypes between healthy human individuals. TCRdb's copy holds only in-frame clones and misses some; the assay was immunoSEQ multiplex PCR. The sample consists of approximately 2.5 million clones, approximately 93% of them appearing once. Material for sequencing was naive CD4+ T cells from PBMCs. Subset specified: CD45RA+ positively selected. These receptor sequences come from a man younger than 35 in good health. Some clones in this sample may be carry-over from other donors' samples.

This rearrangement joins TRBV25-1 to TRBJ2-3, with D possibly being TRBD1 or TRBD2 (6 bases each). The germline V gene encodes CDR1 MGHDK and CDR2 SYGVNS. Between the trimmed V and J ends, which lost 3 bases and 4 bases, there was a span of 11 bases. This CDR3 region has 14 residues. This chain's CDR3 is CASSDPRGADTQYF. The CDR3 nucleotides read TGTGCCAGCAGTGACCCAAGGGGGGCAGATACGCAGTATTTT.

This chain links TRBV19 with TRBJ1-2, with D maybe TRBD1 (5 bases). The CDR3 is made up of 13 amino acids. The V gene lost 4 bases and the J gene lost 5 bases, with 11 bases spanning the gap. Germline CDR1 and CDR2: LNHDA and SQIVND (reference sequence). The DNA for the CDR3 is TGTGCCAGTAGTAACAGGAAAATATATGGCTACACCTTC. Its translation is CASSNRKIYGYTF.

The rearrangement uses TRBV2 and TRBJ2-3, with 10 bases matching TRBD2. The ends lost 7 bases at V and 5 bases at J; junction bases unmatched: 12. Germline V gives CDR1 SNHLY, CDR2 FYNNEI. This CDR3 is 16 amino acids long. The CDR3 nucleotides are TGTGCCAGCACTAAAACCGGAGCGGGAGGGGTAGATACGCAGTATTTT. Protein: CASTKTGAGGVDTQYF.

The V and J genes are TRBV5-4 and TRBJ2-7; a possible D gene is TRBD2 (6 bases). The CDR3 is 15 residues long. Germline values: CDR1 SGHNT, CDR2 YYREEE (reference sequence). Trimming pared 3 bases from V and 4 bases from J, leaving 17 bases between. CDR3 in amino acids: CASSSGSGDRYEQYF. The CDR3 DNA reads as TGTGCCAGCAGCTCGGGGTCGGGAGATCGGTACGAGCAGTACTTC.

This clone was counted a single time. J is TRBJ1-2 and V is TRBV14; unclear D gene. The V gene's germline CDR1 is SGHDN and CDR2 FVKESK. The CDR3 spans 14 residues. V lost 4 bases to trimming and J lost 8 bases, with 17 bases between them. CDR3 bases: TGTGCCAGCAGCCTCAAATCCGGGGTGGCAGGCTACACCTTC. Encoded protein: CASSLKSGVAGYTF. The full variable domain, with the rest looked up from reference TRBV14 and TRBJ1-2, is EAGVTQFPSHSVIEKGQTVTLRCDPISGHDNLYWYRRVMGKEIKFLLHFVKESKQDESGMPNNRFLAERTGGTYSTLKVQPAELEDSGVYFCASSLKSGVAGYTFGSGTRLTVV.

V gene TRBV18 combines with J gene TRBJ2-7, with 13 bases that match TRBD2. V lost 2 bases, J lost 6 bases, and 4 bases stayed unmatched. Germline V gene lookup returns CDR1 KGHSH and CDR2 LQKENI. The length of the CDR3 is 15 residues. The CDR3 sequence: CASSPSGLAGPEQYF. The DNA of the CDR3 is TGTGCCAGCTCACCATCGGGACTAGCGGGACCCGAGCAGTACTTC.

The rearrangement joins TRBV4-1 to TRBJ2-7, with D perhaps TRBD1 (5 bases). The CDR3 loop spans 14 amino acids. Germline CDR1 reads MGHRA; CDR2 reads YSYEKL. With 2 bases removed from V and 2 bases from J, the gap between germline ends came to 10 bases. Here the CDR3 reads CASSQQPGPYEQYF. CDR3 nucleotides: TGCGCCAGCAGCCAACAACCAGGGCCCTACGAGCAGTACTTC.

The chain joins TRBV9 to TRBJ2-2; D gene unclear. The germline gives CDR1 SGDLS, CDR2 YYNGEE. CDR3 length: 15 residues. Deletions cut 0 bases from V and 7 bases from J, with 13 bases between. CDR3 region: CASSVAGRRGGELFF. The CDR3 nucleotides are TGTGCCAGCAGCGTAGCGGGCCGCCGCGGCGGGGAGCTGTTTTTT.